What follows are 13 T cell receptor beta chains derived from one specimen sequenced in a study of CD8+CD57+ T cells in acquired aplastic anemia. The template for TCR beta VDJ and CDR3 sequence profiling was genomic DNA. TCRdb processed the reads anew with MiXCR; each CDR3 protein has one entry. This table holds approximately 130,000 distinct CDR3 sequences, around two fifths found once. What was sequenced was sorted CD4+, CD8+, or CD8+CD57+ T cells (not recorded which) from PBMCs. The receptors here all came from a human donor in good health, serving as a control.

A single count supports this clonotype. The rearrangement uses TRBV5-4 and TRBJ2-3; 8 bases match TRBD2. The germline V gene has CDR1 SGHNT and CDR2 YYREEE (reference sequence). There are 14 residues in the CDR3. Losses at the gene ends were 5 bases for V and 11 bases for J; bases not matched to a gene: 13. This CDR3 is CASRPSGGIGEQYF. The DNA for the CDR3 is TGTGCCAGCAGACCCAGCGGGGGAATAGGTGAGCAGTATTTT.

Ten or more counts support this clonotype. The chain couples TRBV29-1 to TRBJ1-1; D unresolved. Germline CDR1 is SQVTM and CDR2 is ANQGSEA. V was pared by 4 bases and J by 1 base, with 7 bases between. This CDR3 comprises 12 residues. The CDR3 nucleotides are TGCAGCGTTGCCCGGGCGAACACTGAAGCTTTCTTT. This sequence encodes CSVARANTEAFF.

This clonotype was seen only a few times. V and J are TRBV19 and TRBJ2-5, with 7 bases that match TRBD1. Germline V lookup: CDR1 LNHDA, CDR2 SQIVND (reference sequence). The CDR3 runs 14 residues. V was clipped by 1 base and J by 5 bases; unmatched bases: 4. The CDR3 spells CASSIGQGGETQYF. CDR3 DNA sequence: TGTGCCAGTAGTATAGGACAGGGCGGGGAGACCCAGTACTTC.

The chain uses TRBV6-1 and TRBJ2-7, with D perhaps given as TRBD1 or TRBD2 (5 bases each). V lost 6 bases and J lost 3, with 9 bases in between. The V gene's germline CDR1 is MNHNS and CDR2 SASEGT. There are 12 residues in the CDR3. The CDR3 sequence: CASSMGDYEQYV. CDR3 coding DNA: TGTGCCAGCAGCATGGGGGACTACGAGCAGTACGTC.

The V and J genes are TRBV12-3 or TRBV12-4 and TRBJ2-5; TRBD2 matches at 11 bases. V lost 8 bases and J lost 2; bases outside the gene matches: 4. The CDR3 runs to 14 residues. CDR3 bases: TGTGCCAGCCGACTAGCGGGGCTACAAGAGACCCAGTACTTC. It translates to CASRLAGLQETQYF.

With regard to this clonotype: A much larger clone sits a single nucleotide away, making a read error possible. The V call is TRBV11-1, the J call TRBJ1-1; D remains unclear. V lost 5 bases and J lost 1, with 11 bases in between. This CDR3 spans 14 amino acids. Germline-derived CDR1 and CDR2 are SGHAT and FQDESV (reference sequence). CDR3 nucleotides: TGTGCCAGCAGCCCAGGTATTAAGAACACTGAAGCTTTCTTT. Translation gives CASSPGIKNTEAFF.

V usage is TRBV20-1 and J usage is TRBJ1-1; tentative D call: TRBD1 (5 bases). V was cut by 3 bases and J by 3 bases, with 11 bases left in between. The CDR3 is 13 residues long. CDR1 and CDR2 (germline): DFQATT, SNEGSKA (reference sequence). The CDR3 DNA sequence: TGCAGTGCTAGTGGGGGTAGTGACACTGAAGCTTTCTTT. It codes for CSASGGSDTEAFF.

The chain links TRBV20-1 to TRBJ2-7; 11 bases line up with TRBD2. V was clipped by 6 bases and J by 6 bases; unmatched bases: 10. Germline-derived CDR1 and CDR2 are DFQATT and SNEGSKA (reference sequence). The CDR3 is 14 amino acids. The CDR3 here is CSAMGLAGGGEQYF. CDR3 bases: TGCAGTGCAATGGGGCTAGCGGGAGGAGGCGAGCAGTACTTC.

The sample holds many counts of this clonotype. The rearrangement uses TRBV9 and TRBJ2-1; D is possibly TRBD1 (5 bases). V was pared by 4 bases and J by 4 bases, with 9 bases between. Germline V CDR1 and CDR2: SGDLS, YYNGEE. The CDR3 runs 13 residues. CDR3 DNA: TGTGCCAGCAGCTTAGGGGCTTACAATGAGCAGTTCTTC. This translates into CASSLGAYNEQFF.

The CDR3 reads CASSQPGQRLAKNIQYF. As DNA, the CDR3 is TGTGCCAGCAGCCAACCAGGACAGCGACTAGCCAAAAACATTCAGTACTTC. The chain combines TRBV3-1 with TRBJ2-7; D may be TRBD1 (6 bases). The J call may be incorrect, as the DNA end agrees better with TRBJ2-4. The CDR3 contains 17 residues. Germline lookup yields CDR1 LGHDT and CDR2 YNNKEL (reference sequence).

This clonotype was counted a single time. The chain uses TRBV6-5 and TRBJ1-6, with 9 bases aligning to TRBD1. The CDR3 spans 16 residues. The V gene end was trimmed by 4 bases and the J gene end by 6 bases; junction bases not matched to a gene: 7. Germline CDR1 MNHEY, CDR2 SVGAGI. The CDR3 region is CASSWGRQGGNSPLHF. Written as DNA, the CDR3 is TGTGCCAGCAGTTGGGGGCGACAGGGGGGTAATTCACCCCTCCACTTT.

This clonotype has just a few counts. The chain joins TRBV24-1 to TRBJ2-1; D ambiguous. Trimming took off 5 bases at V and 5 bases at J, with 6 bases between the two ends. From germline, CDR1 is KGHDR and CDR2 SFDVKD. The length of the CDR3 is 12 residues. CDR3 in amino acids: CATSGMDNEQFF. For the CDR3, the DNA is TGTGCCACCAGTGGGATGGACAATGAGCAGTTCTTC.

This clonotype was counted at least ten times. The chain is built from TRBV20-1 and TRBJ2-2, with D uncertain. The CDR3 length is 15 residues. The V gene lost 0 bases and the J gene lost 4 bases, with 12 bases spanning the gap. Germline V gene lookup returns CDR1 DFQATT and CDR2 SNEGSKA (reference sequence). Here the CDR3 DNA reads TGCAGTGCTAGAGAAGGGTCGTTGTCCACCGGGGAGCTGTTTTTT. Translating gives CSAREGSLSTGELFF.